Described below is a single TCR beta chain sequence and its context. As yet, its antigen is unknown. The sample is drawn from a study of Ad26.COV2.S vaccination and SARS-CoV-2 variants. Overall study context: Intramuscular Ad26.COV2.S at 5x10^10 or 1x10^11 viral particles.

This CDR3 is 16 amino acids long. Germline loops: CDR1 GTSNPN, CDR2 SVGIG (reference sequence). V lost 2 bases to trimming and J lost 6 bases, with 17 bases between them. Regarding the study as a whole: Reports say spike-specific CD8+ and CD4+ T cell responses covered substantial breadth after vaccination.

Profiled with immunoSEQ multiplex PCR; TCRdb holds only in-frame clones, not every one. The table lists 200,000 to 250,000 clones, around nine tenths of them singletons. This sample's treatment: 15 to 20 received Ad26.COV2.S at low or high dose, single or two shots; several received placebo; per-sample allocation not given. Samples came from day 63 after the first vaccine or placebo injection. As its vector, the vaccine had Ad26, which expressed Wuhan-strain SARS-CoV-2 spike. This chain connects TRBV30 to TRBJ1-6; D might be TRBD1 (6 bases). The sample in question was peripheral blood, obtained in a trial of Ad26.COV2.S vaccine versus placebo. This clonotype was sampled from a person between 18 and 65 years old who received the Ad26.COV2.S COVID-19 vaccine or a placebo. CDR3 coding DNA: TGTGCCTGGAGTTCCCGACAGGCAGGGGCTAATTCACCCCTCCACTTT. As protein: CAWSSRQAGANSPLHF.